The following is a T cell receptor beta chain sequence with its context. These data belong to a study of blood T cell repertoires in COVID-19. For the study at large: Whether acute or convalescent, the COVID-19 samples came from the United States, Italy and Spain. Sample material is recorded as cDNA or gDNA derived from T cells, B-cell-depleted T cells, or PBMCs.

Germline V lookup: CDR1 MNHEY, CDR2 SVGAGI. The CDR3 extends over 11 amino acids. V lost 9 bases to trimming and J lost 1 base, with 6 bases between them. Generated by immunoSEQ multiplex PCR, the TCRdb table keeps only in-frame clones and is missing some. The table has 120,000 to 150,000 clones, around 80% seen once; the top ten hold over 10%. This chain joins TRBV6-5 and TRBJ1-1, with D possibly TRBD1 on 5 matching bases. This TCR was sampled from a man aged 60 to 69 with active or convalescent COVID-19. Sequencing was carried out using peripheral blood. The CDR3 loop is CASQGNTEAFF. The CDR3 region has the DNA TGTGCCAGTCAGGGGAACACTGAAGCTTTCTTT.